One sample yielded the 22 T cell receptor beta chains listed below, sequenced in a study of naive and memory T cell subsets. The beta constant-region primer was an equimolar mix of two oligonucleotides covering TRBC1 and TRBC2. Four rounds of PCR amplified the ligated cDNA using nested alpha and beta constant-region primers plus SP2. TCRdb used MiXCR to reprocess the UMI-ligation and nested PCR reads, holding one entry per CDR3 protein. The data hold 80,000 to 95,000 distinct CDR3 sequences, with about 9.9% observed a single time. Sequenced material: naive CD8+ T cells from blood. Receptors originate from a human donor in good health.

The chain is built from TRBV7-8 and TRBJ2-6, with 7 bases lining up with TRBD1. CDR1 and CDR2 (germline): SGHVS, FQNEAQ. This CDR3 spans 19 amino acids. V lost 1 base and J lost 3; bases outside the gene matches: 12. The CDR3 spells CASSLGLTGWVFGANVLTF. CDR3 coding DNA: TGTGCCAGCAGCTTAGGCTTGACAGGGTGGGTCTTTGGGGCCAACGTCCTGACTTTC.

The V call is TRBV29-1, the J call TRBJ1-1, with 10 bases matching TRBD1. The V segment lost 4 bases and the J segment 1 base; nucleotides outside the gene matches: 3. Germline values: CDR1 SQVTM, CDR2 ANQGSEA. The CDR3 is 14 amino acids. The CDR3 coding sequence is TGCAGCGTTGGACAGGGGGCAAGGAACACTGAAGCTTTCTTT. The encoded protein is CSVGQGARNTEAFF.

The genes are TRBV4-1 and TRBJ2-1, with 9 bases identical to TRBD2. Trimming removed 0 bases from V and 10 bases from J; junction bases left unmatched: 13. CDR1 is MGHRA, CDR2 YSYEKL, per germline. This CDR3 comprises 17 residues. CDR3 DNA sequence: TGCGCCAGCAGCCAAGATAGGGCTAGCGGGACTCGTTTAGAGCAGTTCTTC. It codes for CASSQDRASGTRLEQFF.

The chain is built from TRBV30 and TRBJ2-1; a possible D gene is TRBD2 (5 bases). In germline, CDR1 is GTSNPN, CDR2 SVGIG (reference sequence). The CDR3 runs 11 residues. V was pared by 2 bases and J by 7 bases, with 6 bases between. The DNA of the CDR3 is TGTGCCTGGAGTACGGGAAATGAGCAGTTCTTC. Protein product: CAWSTGNEQFF.

In its sample, this clonotype was seen many times. The chain has TRBV5-1 and TRBJ1-1; 9 bases line up with TRBD1. This CDR3 comprises 12 residues. J was trimmed by 5 bases and V by 4 bases; bases with no gene match: 0. Looked up from germline, CDR1 is SGHRS and CDR2 is YFSETQ. The CDR3 region has the DNA TGCGCCAGCAGCGACAGGGGGACTGAAGCTTTCTTT. This gives the protein CASSDRGTEAFF.

This clonotype was counted at least ten times. The chain carries TRBV12-3 or TRBV12-4 and TRBJ2-7, with unresolved D. Trimming cost V 0 bases and J 3 bases, with 9 bases left between them. The CDR3 totals 14 residues. The CDR3 nucleotides are TGTGCCAGCAGTTTAGCGGGTGCAGACTACGAGCAGTACTTC. This sequence encodes CASSLAGADYEQYF.

CDR3: CATSRDRSVPDGNQPQHF. CDR3 DNA sequence: TGTGCCACCAGCAGAGATAGGTCGGTTCCAGATGGCAATCAGCCCCAGCATTTT. This rearrangement joins TRBV15 to TRBJ1-5, with D unresolved. Germline-derived CDR1 and CDR2 are LNHNV and YYDKDF (reference sequence). The CDR3 is made up of 18 amino acids. V was pared by 0 bases and J by 2 bases, with 17 bases between.

The chain carries TRBV5-5 and TRBJ2-7; TRBD2 matches at 9 bases. The CDR3 runs to 15 residues. Germline trimming cut 2 bases from V and 2 bases from J; bases unmatched to any gene: 5. CDR1 is SGHKS and CDR2 is YYEKEE in the germline V gene (reference sequence). CDR3 sequence: CASSFEGGGAYEQYF. The CDR3 DNA follows: TGTGCCAGCAGCTTCGAGGGCGGGGGGGCCTACGAGCAGTACTTC.

Concerning this clonotype itself: A much bigger clone sits one base away, suggesting this may be a read error. This is likely a read error, given that the CDR3 carries no conserved phenylalanine or tryptophan at its end. This chain connects TRBV7-9 to TRBJ2-5, with unresolved D. Germline CDR1 and CDR2: SEHNR and FQNEAQ (reference sequence). This CDR3 has 10 amino acids. The V end lost 11 bases, the J end lost 7 bases, and 11 bases lay between the germline ends. CDR3: CAGEKGTQYI. As DNA, the CDR3 is TGTGCCGGAGAAAAGGGGACCCAGTACATC.

This clonotype was seen repeatedly, ten times or more. J is TRBJ2-7 and V is TRBV7-8; D remains unclear. The CDR3 sequence is 15 residues long. The germline V gene encodes CDR1 SGHVS and CDR2 FQNEAQ. V was pared by 5 bases and J by 7 bases, with 21 bases between. DNA of the CDR3: TGTGCCAGCAGCCTTCCCCGTGGCCCCTTAGTGGAGCAGTACTTC. Its protein product is CASSLPRGPLVEQYF.

This clonotype was counted only a few times. This chain links TRBV4-1 with TRBJ1-1; D remains ambiguous. The CDR3 is 14 residues long. V dropped 6 bases and J dropped 5 bases, with 16 bases sitting between them. From germline, CDR1 is MGHRA and CDR2 YSYEKL. The CDR3 reads CASRPLGGYTEAFF. The CDR3 DNA sequence: TGCGCCAGCAGGCCTCTAGGAGGGTATACTGAAGCTTTCTTT.

The V call is TRBV4-1, the J call TRBJ1-2; the match to TRBD1 covers 7 bases. Trimming cost V 0 bases and J 2 bases; bases outside gene matches: 3. CDR3 size: 15 residues. Germline V lookup: CDR1 MGHRA, CDR2 YSYEKL. This CDR3 is CASSQEKGQNYGYTF. The CDR3, as DNA: TGCGCCAGCAGCCAAGAAAAGGGACAGAACTATGGCTACACCTTC.

This clonotype was detected ten times or more. DNA for the CDR3: TGCAGTGCTAGAATGGCGGCAACCTACGAGCAGTACTTC. This codes for CSARMAATYEQYF. The chain recombines TRBV20-1 with TRBJ2-7; D gene uncertain. Germline loops: CDR1 DFQATT, CDR2 SNEGSKA (reference sequence). The CDR3 length is 13 residues. The ends were cut back, 2 bases at V and 2 bases at J, with 10 bases in the middle.

The CDR3 loop is CASSPHSDSPYEQYF. The CDR3 coding sequence is TGCGCCAGCAGCCCACACTCGGACAGTCCCTACGAGCAGTACTTC. The genes are TRBV4-1 and TRBJ2-7, with D possibly TRBD1 on 6 matching bases. The V end was cut by 4 bases, the J end by 2 bases, with 15 bases between. This CDR3 is 15 amino acids long. Germline lookup yields CDR1 MGHRA and CDR2 YSYEKL.

This clonotype appeared a few times. V is TRBV25-1 and J is TRBJ1-4; D may be TRBD1 (6 bases). This CDR3 spans 14 amino acids. V lost 3 bases and J 7 bases, leaving 12 bases between the germline ends. The germline CDR1 and CDR2 sequences are MGHDK and SYGVNS. This CDR3 is CASSEGPRGEKLFF. The CDR3 DNA sequence: TGTGCCAGCAGTGAGGGCCCCAGGGGTGAAAAACTGTTTTTT. The full variable domain, in which reference TRBV25-1 and TRBJ1-4 provide the parts outside the CDR3, is EADIYQTPRYLVIGTGKKITLECSQTMGHDKMYWYQQDPGMELHLIHYSYGVNSTEKGDLSSESTVSRIRTEHFPLTLESARPSHTSQYLCASSEGPRGEKLFFGSGTQLSVL.

This clonotype showed up just a few times. The chain links TRBV29-1 to TRBJ2-7; unclear D gene. The germline CDR1 and CDR2 sequences are SQVTM and ANQGSEA. This CDR3 spans 15 amino acids. Trimming took off 0 bases at V and 0 bases at J, with 12 bases between the two ends. The CDR3: CSVEDLEGHSYEQYF. Here the CDR3 DNA reads TGCAGCGTTGAAGATTTAGAAGGGCACTCCTACGAGCAGTACTTC.

This chain links TRBV3-1 with TRBJ1-4; the match to TRBD1 covers 9 bases. The ends lost 2 bases at V and 8 bases at J; junction bases unmatched: 3. CDR1 and CDR2 from the germline V gene are LGHDT and YNNKEL (reference sequence). The CDR3 spans 14 residues. For the CDR3, the DNA is TGTGCCAGCAGCCAAACAGGGGGCCCGGAAAAACTGTTTTTT. The encoded protein is CASSQTGGPEKLFF.

In this sample, this clonotype turned up many times. CDR3: CASRIAGGSGNEQFF. The CDR3 DNA sequence: TGTGCCAGCAGAATAGCGGGAGGCTCCGGGAATGAGCAGTTCTTC. This chain links TRBV7-9 with TRBJ2-1; 10 nucleotides match TRBD2. The CDR3 consists of 15 residues. Germline V gene data show CDR1 as SEHNR and CDR2 as FQNEAQ (reference sequence). V gave up 6 bases and J gave up 7 bases; unmatched junction bases: 9.

This clonotype was seen more than once but under ten times. The chain recombines TRBV7-8 with TRBJ2-1, with 8 bases that match TRBD1. Germline V CDR1 and CDR2: SGHVS, FQNEAQ. V dropped 4 bases and J dropped 4; count of bases not matched to a gene: 9. This CDR3 is built from 16 residues. In DNA form, the CDR3 reads TGTGCCAGCAGCTCGACCGGGACAGGTCTTTACAATGAGCAGTTCTTC. This encodes CASSSTGTGLYNEQFF.

The V and J genes are TRBV4-1 and TRBJ2-3; TRBD2 matches 9 bases. The junction had 5 bases not matched to a gene; V was cut back by 1 base and J by 3 bases. Germline values: CDR1 MGHRA, CDR2 YSYEKL. The CDR3 length is 16 residues. The CDR3 DNA follows: TGCGCCAGCAGCCAAGGGCCTAGCGGGATAACAGATACGCAGTATTTT. Translated, it gives CASSQGPSGITDTQYF.

This sequence joins TRBV12-3 or TRBV12-4 and TRBJ2-1, with D tentatively TRBD2 (5 bases). CDR3 length: 16 residues. The ends were cut back, 5 bases at V and 2 bases at J, with 16 bases in the middle. CDR3 bases: TGTGCCAGCAGTCCCGAGTCGGGGAGAACCTACAATGAGCAGTTCTTC. It is translated as CASSPESGRTYNEQFF.

This clonotype turned up a few times. The chain employs TRBV18 and TRBJ2-1; D remains ambiguous. The CDR3 extends over 15 amino acids. Germline CDR1 and CDR2: KGHSH and LQKENI. V was shortened by 3 bases and J by 0 bases, with 9 bases between the two germline ends. This CDR3 reads CASSPQTSSYNEQFF. The CDR3 nucleotides read TGTGCCAGCTCACCCCAAACGAGCTCCTACAATGAGCAGTTCTTC.